This is a list of T cell receptor beta chains from one sample in a study of blood T cell repertoires in COVID-19. TCRdb keeps only in-frame clones here, not all; method: immunoSEQ multiplex PCR. The sample gives about 210,000 clones, roughly four fifths of which show up once; approximately 12% is in the top ten. The sequenced material came from peripheral blood. Source of these receptors: a woman aged 35 to 49 with acute or convalescent COVID-19. The CDR3 runs from the conserved cysteine through the conserved F or W. D genes are given only for firm matches. Only part of the rows carry a size: once, few, many, or a class if the clone is expanded.

. | TRBJ1-2 | . | TRBV2 | CASSVLGVNGYTF | TGTGCCAGCAGTGTATTAGGGGTAAACGGCTACACCTTC
. | TRBJ1-1 | . | TRBV5-6 | CASSRHRDGEAFF | TGTGCCAGCAGCAGACACAGGGACGGTGAAGCTTTCTTT
once | TRBJ2-7 | . | TRBV5-1 | CASRGVYEQYF | TGCGCCAGCAGAGGAGTCTACGAGCAGTACTTC
. | TRBJ2-1 | TRBD2 | TRBV6-1 | CASSEGSGDRNEQFF | TGTGCCAGCAGTGAAGGAAGCGGGGATCGCAATGAGCAGTTCTTC
many | TRBJ1-5 | . | TRBV7-2 | CASSLEGAGGQPQHF | TGTGCCAGCAGCTTAGAAGGGGCGGGGGGCCAGCCCCAGCATTTT
. | TRBJ1-1 | TRBD1 | TRBV3-1/TRBV3-2 | CASSSRGQRTEAFF | TGTGCCAGCAGCAGCAGGGGGCAGAGGACTGAAGCTTTCTTT
. | TRBJ2-3 | . | TRBV12-3/TRBV12-4 | CASSDDGGDTQYF | TGTGCCAGCAGTGATGACGGCGGAGATACGCAGTATTTT
few | TRBJ2-2 | . | TRBV11-2 | CASSFRQLNTGELFF | TGTGCCAGCAGCTTCCGACAGCTTAACACCGGGGAGCTGTTTTTT
. | TRBJ1-5 | . | TRBV24-1 | CATSGIRGNSQPQHF | TGTGCCACCAGTGGTATACGGGGGAACAGTCAGCCCCAGCATTTT
. | TRBJ2-2 | TRBD2 | TRBV10-3 | CAISVSAGDTGELFF | TGTGCCATCAGTGTATCAGCGGGGGACACCGGGGAGCTGTTTTTT
. | TRBJ1-2 | . | TRBV6-4 | CASSGRGSNYGYTF | TGTGCCAGCAGTGGTCGTGGCAGTAACTATGGCTACACCTTC
. | TRBJ1-1 | . | TRBV3-1/TRBV3-2 | CASSQRAGLNTEAFF | TGTGCCAGCAGCCAAAGGGCGGGTCTGAACACTGAAGCTTTCTTT
once | TRBJ1-2 | . | TRBV5-1 | CASSPNNYGYTF | TGCGCCAGCAGCCCCAATAACTATGGCTACACCTTC
once | TRBJ1-1 | . | TRBV5-1 | CASSLDIIGGAYTEAFF | TGCGCCAGCAGCTTGGACATTATTGGGGGCGCGTATACTGAAGCTTTCTTT
few | TRBJ1-1 | . | TRBV15 | CATSAGMNTEAFF | TGTGCCACCAGTGCAGGAATGAACACTGAAGCTTTCTTT
. | TRBJ2-7 | TRBD2 | TRBV27 | CATLPTSGSYEQYF | TGTGCCACCTTACCAACTAGCGGCTCCTACGAGCAGTACTTC
few | TRBJ2-7 | . | TRBV14 | CASSQDSRGYSYEQYF | TGTGCCAGCAGCCAAGATTCTCGCGGGTACTCCTACGAGCAGTACTTC